The rows below give T cell receptor beta chains drawn from one sample of a study of shared clonotypes between healthy human individuals. The repertoire was sequenced with immunoSEQ multiplex PCR; TCRdb's copy has only in-frame clones and lacks some. Of about 800,000 clones listed, roughly 96% are singletons. Material for sequencing was naive CD8+ T cells sorted from blood. These receptors were taken from a man aged 25 to 45 in good health. The CDR3 runs from the conserved cysteine through the conserved F or W. The D gene is left open where the match is weak. A clone size is listed for some rows: how often the clone was seen (once, few, many), or a class if it is expanded.

TRBJ1-1 14 . once TRBV9 TGTGCCAGCAGCCCTTCGGGTGCGGGAAGGGAAGCTTTCTTT CASSPSGAGREAFF
TRBJ2-7 16 TRBD2 . TRBV4-3 TGCGCCAGCAGCCAAGCTCTAGCGGGAACCTCCTACGAGCAGTACTTC CASSQALAGTSYEQYF
TRBJ2-7 15 TRBD2 . TRBV4-1 TGCGCCAGCAGCCAAGTCTCTAGCGGGAACCACGAGCAGTACTTC CASSQVSSGNHEQYF
TRBJ2-1 16 . . TRBV5-1 TGCGCCAGCAGCTTCCCCATTGGGTGGGCCTACAATGAGCAGTTCTTC CASSFPIGWAYNEQFF
TRBJ2-2 13 . . TRBV9 TGTGCCAGCAGCGTAGAGCTGCCCGGGGAGCTGTTTTTT CASSVELPGELFF
TRBJ2-3 16 TRBD2 . TRBV7-3 TGTGCCAGCAGCCCAATAGGCGGGAGGGACACAGATACGCAGTATTTT CASSPIGGRDTDTQYF
TRBJ2-7 14 . . TRBV7-9 TGTGCCAGCAGCCCCCGGGTTTCCTACTACGAGCAGTACTTC CASSPRVSYYEQYF
TRBJ2-3 15 TRBD2 . TRBV9 TGTGCCAGCAGCGTAGGATTAGCGGGATTGCCTACGCAGTATTTT CASSVGLAGLPTQYF
TRBJ2-1 17 . . TRBV7-6 TGTGCCAGCAGCTTGTCCAGTCTTAGGGACCTTTACAATGAGCAGTTCTTC CASSLSSLRDLYNEQFF
TRBJ2-3 16 TRBD2 . TRBV5-4 TGTGCCAGCAGCTTCGAACTAGCGGGAACCACAGATACGCAGTATTTT CASSFELAGTTDTQYF
TRBJ2-1 14 . . TRBV5-6 TGTGCCAGCAGCTCACCGGGCCCTCCGAGGGAGCAGTTCTTC CASSSPGPPREQFF
TRBJ2-1 13 TRBD1 . TRBV12-5 TGTGCTAGTGGTATGACAGGGGGCAATGAGCAGTTCTTC CASGMTGGNEQFF
TRBJ1-2 15 TRBD1 . TRBV19 TGTGCCAGTAGTGGAACAGGGGGCGTTTTCTCTGGCTACACCTTC CASSGTGGVFSGYTF
TRBJ2-7 12 . . TRBV28 TGTGCCAGCAGTCCCCCCAACTACGAGCAGTACTTC CASSPPNYEQYF
TRBJ2-4 17 . . TRBV10-3 TGTGCCCCCAATGGTAGCGGCATCCTCCTAGCCAAAAACATTCAGTACTTC CAPNGSGILLAKNIQYF
TRBJ1-5 15 . . TRBV9 TGTGCCAGCAGCGAAAGGGGGTATAGCAATCAGCCCCAGCATTTT CASSERGYSNQPQHF
TRBJ1-2 13 . . TRBV7-9 TGTGCCAGCAGCGAACAGGGTCGGCATGGCTACACCTTC CASSEQGRHGYTF
TRBJ2-3 13 . . TRBV14 TGTGCCAGCAGCCAAGAAGTCCTAGATACGCAGTATTTT CASSQEVLDTQYF
TRBJ2-7 14 TRBD1 . TRBV27 TGTGCCAGCAGCCGTGGACAGGGCTCTCACGAGCAGTACTTC CASSRGQGSHEQYF
TRBJ2-7 14 . . TRBV28 TGTGCCAGCAGTTTCCGGCAGGGTTTCTACGAGCAGTACTTC CASSFRQGFYEQYF
TRBJ2-7 14 . . TRBV6-5 TGTGCCAGCAGTTATAACACGGGAGTGGGCGAGCAGTACTTC CASSYNTGVGEQYF
TRBJ1-2 15 . . TRBV7-2 TGTGCCAGCAGCCCTACGACAGGTTCAAACTATGGCTACACCTTC CASSPTTGSNYGYTF
TRBJ1-1 13 TRBD1 . TRBV27 TGTGCCGTATGGACAGGGAGGCTGGGTGAAGCTTTCTTT CAVWTGRLGEAFF
TRBJ2-7 13 TRBD1 . TRBV29-1 TGCAGCGTGTGGGACAGGGGGCCTTACGAGCAGTACTTC CSVWDRGPYEQYF
TRBJ1-4 15 . . TRBV4-3 TGCGCCAGCAGCCAAGAGTACCAGCTTAGTGAAAAACTGTTTTTT CASSQEYQLSEKLFF
TRBJ2-1 19 TRBD2 . TRBV5-1 TGCGCCAGCAGCGGAATGGGACTAGCGGGAGCAGGAAGTTACAATGAGCAGTTCTTC CASSGMGLAGAGSYNEQFF
TRBJ2-1 16 . . TRBV4-1 TGCGCCAGCAGCCAAGTTGGGTCGGGCTCCTACAATGAGCAGTTCTTC CASSQVGSGSYNEQFF
TRBJ2-7 12 . . TRBV13 TGTGCCAGCAGCTTAGGAATTGGGAGCACAATCTTC CASSLGIGSTIF
TRBJ2-7 15 . . TRBV29-1 TGCAGCGTTGAAGCCGCGGAGGATGTATCCTACGAGCAGTACTTC CSVEAAEDVSYEQYF
TRBJ2-7 13 . . TRBV27 TGTGCCAGCAGCCGAATGAGGTCCTACGAGCAGTACTTC CASSRMRSYEQYF
TRBJ2-3 20 TRBD2 . TRBV11-3 TGTGCCAGCAGCTCTCATCCCGGGGGGGAGGACCAAAAACACACAGATACGCAGTATTTT CASSSHPGGEDQKHTDTQYF
TRBJ2-7 14 TRBD1 . TRBV7-2 TGTGCCAGCAGCTCACCGGGACAGGGGCGAGAGCAGTACTTC CASSSPGQGREQYF
TRBJ2-7 14 TRBD1 . TRBV6-5 TGTGCCAGCAGCGCCCGGGACAGGGCCTACGAGCAGTACTTC CASSARDRAYEQYF
TRBJ2-2 13 TRBD1 . TRBV6-5 TGTGCCAGCACCAACAGGGGGGCCGGGGAGCTGTTTTTT CASTNRGAGELFF
TRBJ2-3 13 TRBD1 . TRBV5-1 TGCGCCAGCCAACAGGGGGCGGGGGATACGCAGTATTTT CASQQGAGDTQYF
TRBJ1-4 10 . . TRBV2 TGTGCCGCCTCTGAAGGAAAACTGTTTTTT CAASEGKLFF
TRBJ2-3 15 . once TRBV15 TGTGCCACCAGCAGAGGGCAATTTAGCACAGATACGCAGTATTTT CATSRGQFSTDTQYF
TRBJ2-7 15 . once TRBV23-1 TGCGCCAGCAGTCAATCGAAGCAGGTAAATGACGAGCAGTACTTC CASSQSKQVNDEQYF
TRBJ1-5 13 . . TRBV19 TGTGCCAGTAGCTCGGGATACAATCAGCCCCAGCATTTT CASSSGYNQPQHF
TRBJ1-2 17 TRBD1 . TRBV7-9 TGTGCCAGCAGCTTAAACAGAGGCCAGGGGGCAAACTATGGCTACACCTTC CASSLNRGQGANYGYTF
TRBJ2-7 16 TRBD2 . TRBV4-1 TGCGCCAGCAGCCAAGATACAGCGGGAGGGCACTACGAGCAGTACTTC CASSQDTAGGHYEQYF
TRBJ1-2 16 TRBD1 . TRBV13 TGTGCCAGCAGCTTGGGGACAGCTAGTCTTGTCTATGGCTACACCTTC CASSLGTASLVYGYTF